The clone carrying this T cell receptor (beta chain) was counted a few times. Its antigen is as yet unknown. Between the trimmed V and J ends, which lost 2 bases and 6 bases, there was a span of 8 bases. CDR3 length: 13 residues. CDR1 is MNHEY and CDR2 is SVGAGI in the germline V gene. This sample stems from a study of vaccination and CD4 T cells after COVID-19. Once obtained from cultured CD4+ T cells, the DNA was sequenced using the Oncomine TCR Beta short-read assay. One entry per CDR3 protein, called by TCRdb with MiXCR from the PCR reads. The table shows around 5,000 distinct CDR3 sequences, with approximately 49% occurring only once. The treatment is: 10-day PBMC culture with coronavirus spike peptide pools or control peptides (ViraFEST assay).

The sample taken for sequencing was CD4+ T cells from blood, cultured in vitro. This clonotype was obtained from a human donor who had recovered from COVID-19. The chain combines TRBV6-5 with TRBJ1-5; D unclear. In DNA, the CDR3 is TGTGCCAGCAGTTACGATGGGTTTCAGCCCCAGCATTTT. It codes for CASSYDGFQPQHF.